Sequencing of this T cell receptor beta chain was carried out in a study of blood T cell repertoires in COVID-19. Study-level information: Sites in the United States, Italy and Spain provided acute and convalescent COVID-19 samples.

Study processing details: Amplified reference gene primers provided the basis for estimating nucleated cell counts. Repertoires were generated with immunoSEQ multiplex PCR, while TCRdb's copy carries only in-frame clones and drops some. That table is the source of V, J and clone size, and D and trimming were worked out from the DNA. Among around 58,000 clones listed, roughly 85% were seen once. The CDR3 runs 17 residues. CDR1 and CDR2 from the germline V gene are SGHAT and FQNNGV. The V and J ends lost 3 bases and 7 bases, in that order; junction bases with no gene match: 13. The sequence was obtained from a woman aged 60 to 75 with COVID-19, enrolled during active disease. Sequenced input: peripheral blood. The chain employs TRBV11-2 and TRBJ2-2, with 8 nucleotides matching TRBD1. The chain's CDR3 is CASSFMRGTGRNGELFF. In DNA form, the CDR3 reads TGTGCCAGCAGCTTTATGAGGGGGACAGGTCGGAACGGGGAGCTGTTTTTT.